This is a list of T cell receptor beta chains from one sample in a study of cytomegalovirus exposure and HLA in healthy donors. Profiling relied on immunoSEQ multiplex PCR, and the TCRdb table lists in-frame clones only, not all of them. The sample yields 95,000 to 100,000 clones, around 76% seen once. The sample consisted of PBMCs. These receptors were collected from a human donor in good health. Both conserved end residues are part of each CDR3. Fields, in order: clone size, D gene, J gene, V gene, CDR3 protein, CDR3 DNA. D genes are given only for firm matches. Clone sizes are given selectively: once, few, many, or a class where the clone is expanded.

few,NA,TRBJ1-1,TRBV6-5,CASRDPGHLTEAFF,TGTGCCAGCAGAGATCCAGGACACCTCACTGAAGCTTTCTTT
NA,NA,TRBJ2-1,TRBV7-9,CASSLPFRSVSYNEQFF,TGTGCCAGCAGCCTCCCCTTTAGAAGTGTTTCCTACAATGAGCAGTTCTTC
NA,NA,TRBJ1-2,TRBV5-8,CASSPNSPGYTF,TGTGCCAGCAGCCCGAACTCTCCTGGCTACACCTTC
NA,NA,TRBJ2-2,TRBV5-1,CASSSGVAGELFF,TGCGCCAGCAGCTCGGGAGTGGCCGGGGAGCTGTTTTTT
NA,NA,TRBJ1-1,TRBV7-2,CASSPKRLPSDTEAFF,TGTGCCAGCAGCCCCAAGAGGCTGCCTTCGGACACTGAAGCTTTCTTT
few,TRBD2,TRBJ2-7,TRBV5-1,CASSRSGSGYEQYF,TGCGCCAGCAGCCGGAGCGGGAGTGGTTACGAGCAGTACTTC
once,TRBD1,TRBJ2-7,TRBV9,CASSAGQGISYEQYF,TGTGCCAGCAGCGCAGGACAGGGAATCTCCTACGAGCAGTACTTC
NA,TRBD1,TRBJ1-1,TRBV5-1,CASSLAGQRNTEAFF,TGCGCCAGCAGCTTGGCGGGACAGAGGAACACTGAAGCTTTCTTT
NA,TRBD1,TRBJ2-2,TRBV7-9,CASRRRQGGTGELFF,TGTGCCAGCAGGAGACGACAGGGTGGGACCGGGGAGCTGTTTTTT
NA,NA,TRBJ1-2,TRBV5-1,CASSSRVQNYGYTF,TGCGCCAGCAGCTCCAGGGTGCAAAACTATGGCTACACCTTC
few,TRBD1,TRBJ1-3,TRBV18,CASSPRQGSGNTIYF,TGTGCCAGCTCACCCCGACAGGGCTCTGGAAACACCATATATTTT
few,NA,TRBJ2-2,TRBV6-1,CASREVGINTGELFF,TGTGCCAGCAGGGAGGTGGGGATCAACACCGGGGAGCTGTTTTTT
NA,NA,TRBJ2-2,TRBV18,CASSPTTTGNTGELFF,TGTGCCAGCTCGCCGACCACGACTGGTAACACCGGGGAGCTGTTTTTT
NA,TRBD2,TRBJ2-1,TRBV6-1,CASSESLRGDYYNEQFF,TGTGCCAGCAGTGAAAGTCTTCGGGGGGATTATTACAATGAGCAGTTCTTC
NA,TRBD1,TRBJ1-3,TRBV5-4,CASSLQGGGGNTIYF,TGTGCCAGCAGCCTGCAGGGGGGCGGCGGAAACACCATATATTTT
NA,TRBD1,TRBJ1-1,TRBV7-9,CASRDWTGDTEAFF,TGTGCCAGCAGGGACTGGACAGGGGACACTGAAGCTTTCTTT
few,NA,TRBJ2-2,TRBV7-9,CASSLVERNTGELFF,TGTGCCAGCAGCTTAGTGGAGAGAAACACCGGGGAGCTGTTTTTT
NA,NA,TRBJ2-5,TRBV6-5,CASSRLGNVQETQYF,TGTGCCAGCAGCCGACTAGGGAACGTACAAGAGACCCAGTACTTC
once,TRBD2,TRBJ2-1,TRBV6-1,CASSASGRAEGEQFF,TGTGCCAGCAGTGCTAGCGGGAGGGCCGAGGGTGAGCAGTTCTTC
NA,TRBD2,TRBJ2-2,TRBV5-4,CASSLAGGAGELFF,TGTGCCAGCAGCTTAGCGGGAGGAGCCGGGGAGCTGTTTTTT
NA,NA,TRBJ1-3,TRBV29-1,CSVRRGLGNIIYF,TGCAGCGTTAGAAGGGGCCTAGGAAACATCATATATTTT
NA,NA,TRBJ1-6,TRBV4-1,CASSQPNTDSNSPLHF,TGCGCCAGCAGCCAACCAAACACGGACTCTAATTCACCCCTCCACTTT
once,NA,TRBJ1-4,TRBV14,CASSQAPRGRADEKLFF,TGTGCCAGCAGCCAAGCTCCTCGGGGTAGAGCAGATGAAAAACTGTTTTTT
NA,NA,TRBJ2-6,TRBV5-5,CASSLRSSSGANVLTF,TGTGCCAGCAGCTTGCGTTCTAGCTCTGGGGCCAACGTCCTGACTTTC
NA,TRBD2,TRBJ2-2,TRBV5-6,CASSTMTSGPRNTGELFF,TGTGCCAGCAGCACGATGACTAGCGGGCCCAGAAACACCGGGGAGCTGTTTTTT
NA,NA,TRBJ2-3,TRBV7-8,CASSPSTDTQYF,TGTGCCAGCAGCCCTAGCACAGATACGCAGTATTTT
NA,NA,TRBJ2-7,TRBV19,CASSTQGHRDYEQYF,TGTGCCAGTAGTACACAGGGACACAGAGACTACGAGCAGTACTTC
NA,TRBD1,TRBJ2-5,TRBV4-2,CASSPESTGVQETQYF,TGTGCCAGCAGCCCGGAATCGACAGGGGTTCAAGAGACCCAGTACTTC
NA,NA,TRBJ1-6,TRBV21-1,CASSARRETYYNSPLHF,TGTGCCAGCAGCGCACGCAGGGAAACCTACTATAATTCACCCCTCCACTTT
NA,TRBD2,TRBJ2-5,TRBV6-5,CASSRSLAGGPQYF,TGTGCCAGCAGTCGTAGTCTAGCGGGGGGGCCCCAGTACTTC
NA,NA,TRBJ1-1,TRBV6-1,CASSESGLNTEAFF,TGTGCCAGCAGTGAATCAGGTTTGAACACTGAAGCTTTCTTT
NA,TRBD1,TRBJ1-1,TRBV5-6,CASSSDRGTEAFF,TGTGCCAGCAGCTCCGACAGGGGCACTGAAGCTTTCTTT
few,TRBD2,TRBJ2-1,TRBV5-1,CASSSELAREFF,TGCGCCAGCAGCTCCGAACTAGCGAGGGAGTTCTTC
NA,NA,TRBJ1-1,TRBV19,CASSIKPQTGNTEAFF,TGTGCCAGTAGTATCAAGCCCCAGACGGGTAACACTGAAGCTTTCTTT
NA,NA,TRBJ2-3,TRBV5-6,CASSPRGSADTQYF,TGTGCCAGCAGCCCCCGGGGTTCAGCAGATACGCAGTATTTT
NA,NA,TRBJ1-5,TRBV7-9,CASSLGQIQSNQPQHF,TGTGCCAGCAGCTTAGGACAGATACAAAGCAATCAGCCCCAGCATTTT
NA,TRBD2,TRBJ2-1,TRBV5-1,CASSLVARSGGSSYNEQFF,TGCGCCAGCAGCTTGGTGGCGCGTAGCGGGGGGTCCTCCTACAATGAGCAGTTCTTC
NA,NA,TRBJ2-3,TRBV27,CASSQYSTLLSTDTQYF,TGTGCCAGCAGCCAATATAGTACCCTGTTAAGCACAGATACGCAGTATTTT
NA,TRBD2,TRBJ2-7,TRBV9,CASSVTSGFSYEQYF,TGTGCCAGCAGCGTTACTAGCGGCTTCTCCTACGAGCAGTACTTC
once,TRBD2,TRBJ2-3,TRBV5-1,CASSPLAGTDTQYF,TGCGCCAGCAGCCCCCTAGCGGGCACAGATACGCAGTATTTT
NA,NA,TRBJ2-2,TRBV7-9,CASSSDRNTGELFF,TGTGCCAGCAGCTCCGACAGGAACACCGGGGAGCTGTTTTTT
NA,TRBD1,TRBJ1-6,TRBV5-8,CASSSRTGRFPPLHF,TGTGCCAGCAGCTCAAGGACAGGGAGATTTCCACCCCTCCACTTT
NA,NA,TRBJ2-7,TRBV2,CASNPGTPLSEQYF,TGTGCCAGCAATCCCGGGACACCTCTAAGCGAGCAGTACTTC
NA,NA,TRBJ2-2,TRBV7-2,CASSPDTGLTGELFF,TGTGCCAGCAGCCCCGACACGGGATTGACCGGGGAGCTGTTTTTT
NA,NA,TRBJ1-2,TRBV6-6,CASRDSNYGYTF,TGTGCCAGCAGGGACAGTAACTATGGCTACACCTTC
NA,NA,TRBJ1-4,TRBV6-6,CASSYDTGLNEKLFF,TGTGCCAGCAGTTACGATACAGGGTTAAATGAAAAACTGTTTTTT
NA,TRBD1,TRBJ2-3,TRBV14,CASSQGQGITDTQYF,TGTGCCAGCAGCCAAGGACAGGGAATCACAGATACGCAGTATTTT
NA,TRBD2,TRBJ2-1,TRBV7-8,CASSRHFSGGAYNEQFF,TGTGCCAGCAGCCGCCACTTTAGCGGGGGGGCCTACAATGAGCAGTTCTTC
few,NA,TRBJ2-7,TRBV6-5,CASSYSRDNYEQYF,TGTGCCAGCAGTTACTCGAGGGACAACTACGAGCAGTACTTC